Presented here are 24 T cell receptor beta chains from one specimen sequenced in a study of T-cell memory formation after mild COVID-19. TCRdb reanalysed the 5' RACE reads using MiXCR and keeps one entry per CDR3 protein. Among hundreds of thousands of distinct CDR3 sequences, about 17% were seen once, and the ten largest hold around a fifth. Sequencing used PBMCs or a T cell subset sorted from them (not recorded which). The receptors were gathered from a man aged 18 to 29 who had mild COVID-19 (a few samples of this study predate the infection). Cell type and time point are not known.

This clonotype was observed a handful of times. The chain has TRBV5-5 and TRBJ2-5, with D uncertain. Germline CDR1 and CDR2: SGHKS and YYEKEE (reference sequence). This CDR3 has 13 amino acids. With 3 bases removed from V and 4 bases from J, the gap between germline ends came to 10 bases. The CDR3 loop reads CASSSPGPETQYF. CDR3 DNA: TGTGCCAGCAGCTCCCCCGGGCCAGAGACCCAGTACTTC.

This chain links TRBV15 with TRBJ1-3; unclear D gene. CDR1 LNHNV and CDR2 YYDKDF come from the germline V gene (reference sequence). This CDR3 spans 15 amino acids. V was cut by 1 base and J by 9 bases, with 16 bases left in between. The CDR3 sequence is CATSRVWGIRSTIYF. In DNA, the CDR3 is TGTGCCACCAGCAGAGTGTGGGGAATCCGGAGCACCATATATTTT.

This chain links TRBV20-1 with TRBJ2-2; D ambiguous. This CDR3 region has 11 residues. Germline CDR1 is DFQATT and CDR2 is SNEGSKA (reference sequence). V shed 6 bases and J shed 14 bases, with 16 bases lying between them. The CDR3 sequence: CSASAPNRLFF. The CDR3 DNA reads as TGCAGTGCCTCGGCACCTAATAGACTGTTTTTT.

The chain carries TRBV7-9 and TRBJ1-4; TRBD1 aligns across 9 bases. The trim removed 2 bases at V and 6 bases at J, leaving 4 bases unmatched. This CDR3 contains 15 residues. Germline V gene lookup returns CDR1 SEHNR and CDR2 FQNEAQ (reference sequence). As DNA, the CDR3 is TGTGCCAGCAGCTTATGGGGACAGGGAGATGAAAAACTGTTTTTT. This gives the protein CASSLWGQGDEKLFF.

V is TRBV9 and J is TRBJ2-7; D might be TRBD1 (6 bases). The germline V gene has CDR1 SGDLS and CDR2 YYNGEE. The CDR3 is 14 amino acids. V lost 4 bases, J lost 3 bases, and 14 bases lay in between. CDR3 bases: TGTGCCAGCAGCTTCCGGGACAAAGACTACGAGCAGTACTTC. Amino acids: CASSFRDKDYEQYF.

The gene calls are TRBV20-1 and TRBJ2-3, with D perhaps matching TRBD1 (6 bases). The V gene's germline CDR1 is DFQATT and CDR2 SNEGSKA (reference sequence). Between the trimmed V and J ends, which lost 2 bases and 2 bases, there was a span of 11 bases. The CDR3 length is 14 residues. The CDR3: CSARLDRPTDTQYF. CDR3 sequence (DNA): TGCAGTGCTAGACTGGACAGACCCACAGATACGCAGTATTTT.

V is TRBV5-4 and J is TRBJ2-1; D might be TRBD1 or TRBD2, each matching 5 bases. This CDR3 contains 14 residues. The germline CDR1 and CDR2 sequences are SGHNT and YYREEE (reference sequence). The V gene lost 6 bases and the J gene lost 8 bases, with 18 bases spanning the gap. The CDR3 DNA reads TGTGCCAGCACCTCGAAAGGGGTGGGGGATGAGCAGTTCTTC. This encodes CASTSKGVGDEQFF.

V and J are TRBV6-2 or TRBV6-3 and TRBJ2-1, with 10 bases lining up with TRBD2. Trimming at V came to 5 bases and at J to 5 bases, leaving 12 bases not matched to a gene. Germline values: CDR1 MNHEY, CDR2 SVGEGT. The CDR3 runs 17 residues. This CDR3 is CASSPQWPGTSDNEQFF. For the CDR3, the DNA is TGTGCCAGCAGTCCACAATGGCCCGGGACTAGCGACAATGAGCAGTTCTTC.

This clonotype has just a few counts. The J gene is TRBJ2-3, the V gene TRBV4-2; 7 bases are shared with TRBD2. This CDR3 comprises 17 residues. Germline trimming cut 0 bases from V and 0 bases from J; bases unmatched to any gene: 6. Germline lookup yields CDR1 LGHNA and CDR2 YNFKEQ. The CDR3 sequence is CASSQDAAGSSTDTQYF. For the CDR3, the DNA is TGTGCCAGCAGCCAAGACGCAGCGGGGTCTAGCACAGATACGCAGTATTTT.

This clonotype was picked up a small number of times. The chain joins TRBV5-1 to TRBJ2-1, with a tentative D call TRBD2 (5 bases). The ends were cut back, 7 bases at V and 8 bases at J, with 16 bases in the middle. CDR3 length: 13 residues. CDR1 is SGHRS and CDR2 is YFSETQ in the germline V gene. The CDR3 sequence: CASSRAWSDEQFF. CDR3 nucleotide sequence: TGCGCCAGCTCGAGGGCCTGGAGCGATGAGCAGTTCTTC.

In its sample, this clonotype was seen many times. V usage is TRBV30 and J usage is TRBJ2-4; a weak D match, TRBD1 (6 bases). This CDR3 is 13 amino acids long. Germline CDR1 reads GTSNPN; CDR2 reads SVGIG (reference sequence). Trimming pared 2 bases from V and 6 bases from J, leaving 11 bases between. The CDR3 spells CAWSKARGNIQYF. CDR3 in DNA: TGTGCCTGGAGTAAGGCCAGGGGAAACATTCAGTACTTC.

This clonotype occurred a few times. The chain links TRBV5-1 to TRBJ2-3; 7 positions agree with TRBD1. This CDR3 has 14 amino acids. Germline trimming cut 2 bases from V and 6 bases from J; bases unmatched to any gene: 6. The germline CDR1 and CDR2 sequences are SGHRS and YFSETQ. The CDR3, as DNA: TGCGCCAGCAGCTTACAGGGGCAAGGGGATACGCAGTATTTT. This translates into CASSLQGQGDTQYF.

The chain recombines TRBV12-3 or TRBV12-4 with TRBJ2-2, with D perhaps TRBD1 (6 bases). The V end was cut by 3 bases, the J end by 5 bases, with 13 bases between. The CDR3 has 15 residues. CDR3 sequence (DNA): TGTGCCAGCAGTTTCGGCAGGCAGGGGACCGGGGAGCTGTTTTTT. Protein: CASSFGRQGTGELFF.

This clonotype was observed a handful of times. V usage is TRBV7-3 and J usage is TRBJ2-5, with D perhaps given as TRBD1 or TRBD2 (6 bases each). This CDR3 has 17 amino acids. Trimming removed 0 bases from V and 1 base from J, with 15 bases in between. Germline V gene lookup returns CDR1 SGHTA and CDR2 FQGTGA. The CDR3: CASSLTRAGGGQETQYF. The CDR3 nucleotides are TGTGCCAGCAGCTTAACGAGGGCCGGAGGGGGCCAAGAGACCCAGTACTTC.

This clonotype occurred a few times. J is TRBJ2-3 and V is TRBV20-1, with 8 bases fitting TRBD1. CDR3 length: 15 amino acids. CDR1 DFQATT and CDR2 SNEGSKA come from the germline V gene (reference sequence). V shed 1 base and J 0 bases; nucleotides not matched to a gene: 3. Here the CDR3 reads CSARATGASTDTQYF. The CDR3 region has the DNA TGCAGTGCTAGAGCGACAGGGGCAAGCACAGATACGCAGTATTTT.

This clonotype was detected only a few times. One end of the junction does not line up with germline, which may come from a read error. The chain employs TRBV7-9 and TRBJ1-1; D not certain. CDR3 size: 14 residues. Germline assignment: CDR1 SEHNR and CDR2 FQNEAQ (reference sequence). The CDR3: CASILSGSNTEAFF. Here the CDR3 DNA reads TGTGCCAGCATCTTATCGGGGAGCAACACTGAAGCTTTCTTT.

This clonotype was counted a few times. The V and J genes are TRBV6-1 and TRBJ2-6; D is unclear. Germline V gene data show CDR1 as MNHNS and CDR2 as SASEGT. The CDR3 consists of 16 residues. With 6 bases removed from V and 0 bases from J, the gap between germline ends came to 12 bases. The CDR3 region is CASSLVLSSGANVLTF. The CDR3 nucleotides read TGTGCCAGCAGCTTGGTACTTAGCTCTGGGGCCAACGTCCTGACTTTC.

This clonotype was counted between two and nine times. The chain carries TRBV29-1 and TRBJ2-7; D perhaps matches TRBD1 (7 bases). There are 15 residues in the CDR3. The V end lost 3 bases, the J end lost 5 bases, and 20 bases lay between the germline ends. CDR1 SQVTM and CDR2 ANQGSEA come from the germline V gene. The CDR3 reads CSVDRQGGLQNEQYV. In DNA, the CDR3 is TGCAGCGTTGATCGACAGGGAGGCCTCCAAAACGAGCAGTACGTC.

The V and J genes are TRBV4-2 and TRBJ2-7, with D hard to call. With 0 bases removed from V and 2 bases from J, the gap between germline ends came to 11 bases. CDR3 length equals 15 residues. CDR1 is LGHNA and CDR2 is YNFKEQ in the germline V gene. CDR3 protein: CASSQDWAATYEQYV. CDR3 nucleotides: TGTGCCAGCAGCCAAGATTGGGCAGCCACCTACGAGCAGTACGTC.

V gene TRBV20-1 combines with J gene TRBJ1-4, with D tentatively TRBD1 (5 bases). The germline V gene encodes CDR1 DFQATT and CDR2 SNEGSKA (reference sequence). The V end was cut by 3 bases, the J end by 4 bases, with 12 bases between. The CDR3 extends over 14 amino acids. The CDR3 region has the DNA TGCAGTGCTAGTGATACGGGGGGTAATGAAAAACTGTTTTTT. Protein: CSASDTGGNEKLFF.

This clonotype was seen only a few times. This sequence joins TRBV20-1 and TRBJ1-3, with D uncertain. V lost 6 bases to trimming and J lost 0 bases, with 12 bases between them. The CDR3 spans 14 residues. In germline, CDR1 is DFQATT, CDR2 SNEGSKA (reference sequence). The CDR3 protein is CSARGGSSGNTIYF. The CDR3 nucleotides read TGCAGTGCCCGAGGTGGTAGCTCTGGAAACACCATATATTTT.

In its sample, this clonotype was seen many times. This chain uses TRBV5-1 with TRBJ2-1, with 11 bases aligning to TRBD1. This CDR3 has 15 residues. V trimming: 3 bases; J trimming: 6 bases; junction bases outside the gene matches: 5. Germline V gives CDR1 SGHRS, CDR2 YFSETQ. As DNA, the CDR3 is TGCGCCAGCAGCTCGGACAGGGGGCCGGGCAATGAGCAGTTCTTC. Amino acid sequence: CASSSDRGPGNEQFF.

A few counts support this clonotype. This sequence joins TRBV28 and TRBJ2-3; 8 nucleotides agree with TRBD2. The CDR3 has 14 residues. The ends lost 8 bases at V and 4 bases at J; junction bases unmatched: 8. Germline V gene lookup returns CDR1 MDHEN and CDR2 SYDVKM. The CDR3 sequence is CASLRGGAPDTQYF. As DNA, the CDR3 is TGTGCCAGCCTCCGGGGGGGGGCCCCAGATACGCAGTATTTT.

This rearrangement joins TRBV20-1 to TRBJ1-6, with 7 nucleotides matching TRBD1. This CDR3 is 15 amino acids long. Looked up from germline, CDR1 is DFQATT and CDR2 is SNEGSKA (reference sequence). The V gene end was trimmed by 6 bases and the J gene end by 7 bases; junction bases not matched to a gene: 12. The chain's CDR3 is CSARSQGVRNSPLHF. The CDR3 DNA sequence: TGCAGTGCCCGGTCCCAGGGGGTACGGAATTCACCCCTCCACTTT.